The present entry profiles one T cell receptor (beta chain) with its context. This clonotype was picked up many times. The antigen it recognizes is unknown. Base qualities are missing; no much larger clone stands one base away. This specimen comes from a study of CDR3 diversity in severe acne (dated by TCRdb to between 2017 and 2020). Deletion took 0 bases off V and 1 base off J, with a span of 5 bases between the germline ends. According to the germline V gene, CDR1 reads SGHRS and CDR2 reads YFSETQ. The CDR3 spans 14 residues, from the cysteine through the phenylalanine. Here the CDR3 DNA is all that survives: 42 bases in frame from base 1. Libraries were constructed by PCR. The data were produced on an Illumina HiSeq 2000. The raw public reads went through TCRdb reprocessing: fastp at Q25, MiXCR clone calling, in-frame beta chains kept. One record per CDR3 amino acid sequence lists the most common genes and DNA. This sample gives about 90,000 distinct CDR3 sequences in total; about 53% of them show up just once. The ten largest clones represent 9.5% to 13% of the sample.

Sequenced: blood. The chain links TRBV5-1 with TRBJ2-1, with the D gene uncertain. This TCR was sampled from a male donor with severe acne vulgaris. The CDR3 is CASSLGLSYNEQFF. The bases read TGCGCCAGCAGCTTGGGCCTTTCCTACAATGAGCAGTTCTTC.